This entry describes one TCR beta chain. Authors' data handling: Reference gene primer amplification gave nucleated cell count estimates. Sequenced by immunoSEQ multiplex PCR; TCRdb stores in-frame clones only, minus some. V, J and clone size are those of that table, while D and trimming were read from the DNA. This sample yields 180,000 or so clones, of which approximately 85% are seen a single time; approximately 9.8% belongs to the top ten. The CDR3 runs 14 residues. The V segment lost 5 bases and the J segment 6 bases; nucleotides outside the gene matches: 5. Germline V gene lookup returns CDR1 SGHVS and CDR2 FQNEAQ. The data are from a study of blood T cell repertoires in COVID-19. Study in general: The origin of the acute and convalescent COVID-19 samples was the United States, Italy and Spain. T cells, B-cell-depleted T cells, or PBMCs provided the cDNA or gDNA that served as material.

The chain recombines TRBV7-8 with TRBJ1-5; TRBD1 matches 9 bases. The source is a woman of 80 years or more with acute or convalescent COVID-19. Sequencing was carried out using peripheral blood. DNA of the CDR3: TGTGCCAGCAGCCCAGGGACAGGGAGTCAGCCCCAGCATTTT. Translation: CASSPGTGSQPQHF.